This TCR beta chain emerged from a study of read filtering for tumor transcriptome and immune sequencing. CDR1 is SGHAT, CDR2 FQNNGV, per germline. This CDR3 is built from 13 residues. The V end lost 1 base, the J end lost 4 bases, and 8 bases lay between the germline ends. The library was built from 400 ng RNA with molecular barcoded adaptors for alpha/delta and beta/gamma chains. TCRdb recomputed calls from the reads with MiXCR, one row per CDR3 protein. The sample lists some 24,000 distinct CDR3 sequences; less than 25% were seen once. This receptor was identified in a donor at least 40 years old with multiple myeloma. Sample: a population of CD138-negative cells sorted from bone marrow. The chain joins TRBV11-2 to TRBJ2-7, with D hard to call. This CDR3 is CASSLGMRYEQYF. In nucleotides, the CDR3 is TGTGCCAGCAGCTTAGGCATGAGATACGAGCAGTACTTC. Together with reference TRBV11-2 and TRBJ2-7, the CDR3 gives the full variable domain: EAGVAQSPRYKIIEKRQSVAFWCNPISGHATLYWYQQILGQGPKLLIQFQNNGVVDDSQLPKDRFSAERLKGVDSTLKIQPAKLEDSAVYLCASSLGMRYEQYFGPGTRLTVT.